In its sample, the clone carrying this TCR beta chain was seen many times. Its antigen is not known. The source of the sample is a study of tumor-infiltrating lymphocytes in primary liver carcinoma. Whole-study findings and limits: Since the samples were bulk and unsorted, the CD4+ and CD8+ repertoires were not compared.

Constant-region priming of around 530 ng total RNA yielded TCR beta cDNA. The TCR beta library was amplified through three nested multiplex PCR rounds in a modified ARM-PCR procedure. TCRdb re-analysed the multiplex PCR reads in MiXCR, keeping a single row per CDR3 protein. This table holds about 310,000 distinct CDR3 sequences, about three fifths found once. Germline DNA was extracted alongside blood RNA, which was obtained from unsorted whole blood. The sample was peripheral blood. The origin of this receptor is a woman younger than 45 with primary liver carcinoma and hepatitis B virus infection.

CDR3 sequence reads: CSVSRNSYEQYF. The CDR3 DNA follows: TGCAGCGTTTCTAGAAACTCCTACGAGCAGTACTTC. V is TRBV29-1 and J is TRBJ2-7; D unclear. This CDR3 has 12 residues. In germline, CDR1 is SQVTM, CDR2 ANQGSEA. V lost 5 bases, J lost 0 bases, and 8 bases lay in between.